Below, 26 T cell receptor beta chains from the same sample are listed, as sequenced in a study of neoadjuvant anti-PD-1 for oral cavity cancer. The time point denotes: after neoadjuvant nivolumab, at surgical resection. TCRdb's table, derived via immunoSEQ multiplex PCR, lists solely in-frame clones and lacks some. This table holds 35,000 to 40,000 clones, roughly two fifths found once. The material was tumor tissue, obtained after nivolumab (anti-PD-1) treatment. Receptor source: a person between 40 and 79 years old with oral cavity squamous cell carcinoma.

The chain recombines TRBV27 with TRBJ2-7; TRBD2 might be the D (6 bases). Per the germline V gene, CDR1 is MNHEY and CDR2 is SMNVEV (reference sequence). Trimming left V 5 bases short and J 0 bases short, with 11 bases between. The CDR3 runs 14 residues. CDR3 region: CASSGTPSSYEQYF. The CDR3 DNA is TGTGCCAGCAGTGGGACTCCGAGCTCCTACGAGCAGTACTTC.

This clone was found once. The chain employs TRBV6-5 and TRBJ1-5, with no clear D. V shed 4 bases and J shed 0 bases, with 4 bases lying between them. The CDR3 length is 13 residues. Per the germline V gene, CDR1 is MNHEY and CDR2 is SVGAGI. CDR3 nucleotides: TGTGCCAGCAGTTGGGGTAGCAATCAGCCCCAGCATTTT. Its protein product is CASSWGSNQPQHF.

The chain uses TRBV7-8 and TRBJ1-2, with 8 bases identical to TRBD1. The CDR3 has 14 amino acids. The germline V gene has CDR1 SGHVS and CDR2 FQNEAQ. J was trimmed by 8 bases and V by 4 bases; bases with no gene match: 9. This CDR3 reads CASSSRTGGIGYTF. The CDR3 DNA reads TGTGCCAGCAGCTCCCGTACAGGGGGTATAGGCTACACCTTC.

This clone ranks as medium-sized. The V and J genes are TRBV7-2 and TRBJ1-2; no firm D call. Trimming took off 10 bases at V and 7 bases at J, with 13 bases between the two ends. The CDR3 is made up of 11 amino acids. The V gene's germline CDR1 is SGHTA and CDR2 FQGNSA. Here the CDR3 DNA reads TGTGCCACCCGACGAGAGGGTGGCTACACCTTC. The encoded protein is CATRREGGYTF.

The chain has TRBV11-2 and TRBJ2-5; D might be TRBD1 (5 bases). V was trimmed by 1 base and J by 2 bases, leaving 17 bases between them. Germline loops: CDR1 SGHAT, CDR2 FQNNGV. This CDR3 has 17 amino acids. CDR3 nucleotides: TGTGCCAGCAGCTTAGGGAAGGGGCTAGTTCGGCAAGAGACCCAGTACTTC. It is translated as CASSLGKGLVRQETQYF.

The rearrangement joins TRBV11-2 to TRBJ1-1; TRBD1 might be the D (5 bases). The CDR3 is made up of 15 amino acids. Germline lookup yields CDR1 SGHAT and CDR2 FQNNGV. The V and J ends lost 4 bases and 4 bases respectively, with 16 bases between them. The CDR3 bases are TGTGCCAGCAGCTCTTACAGGTCGGAGGGCACTGAAGCTTTCTTT. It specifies CASSSYRSEGTEAFF.

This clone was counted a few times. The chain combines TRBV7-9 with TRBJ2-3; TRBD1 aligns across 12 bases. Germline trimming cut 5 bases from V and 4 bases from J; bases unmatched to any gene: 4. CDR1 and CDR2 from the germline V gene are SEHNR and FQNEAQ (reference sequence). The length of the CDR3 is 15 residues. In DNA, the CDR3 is TGTGCCAGCAGCCTGGGACAGGGGGCCCCAGATACGCAGTATTTT. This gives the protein CASSLGQGAPDTQYF.

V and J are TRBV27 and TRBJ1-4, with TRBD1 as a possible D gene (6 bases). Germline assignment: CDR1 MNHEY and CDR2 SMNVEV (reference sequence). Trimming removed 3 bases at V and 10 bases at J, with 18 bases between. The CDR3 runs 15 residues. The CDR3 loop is CASSLGTGYRAKLFF. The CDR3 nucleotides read TGTGCCAGCAGTTTGGGAACAGGGTATCGTGCAAAACTGTTTTTT.

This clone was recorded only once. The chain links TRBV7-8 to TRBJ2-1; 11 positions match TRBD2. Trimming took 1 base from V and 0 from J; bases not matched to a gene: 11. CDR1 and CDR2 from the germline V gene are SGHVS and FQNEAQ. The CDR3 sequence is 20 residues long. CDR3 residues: CASSLDTLAGGHNSYNEQFF. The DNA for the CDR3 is TGTGCCAGCAGCTTAGATACGCTAGCGGGGGGACACAACTCCTACAATGAGCAGTTCTTC.

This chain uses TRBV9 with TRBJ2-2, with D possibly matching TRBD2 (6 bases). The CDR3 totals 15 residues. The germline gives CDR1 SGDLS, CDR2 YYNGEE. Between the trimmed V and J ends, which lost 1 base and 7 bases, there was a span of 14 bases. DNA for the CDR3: TGTGCCAGCAGCGTAACTTCTAGCGTCCACGGGGAGCTGTTTTTT. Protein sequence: CASSVTSSVHGELFF.

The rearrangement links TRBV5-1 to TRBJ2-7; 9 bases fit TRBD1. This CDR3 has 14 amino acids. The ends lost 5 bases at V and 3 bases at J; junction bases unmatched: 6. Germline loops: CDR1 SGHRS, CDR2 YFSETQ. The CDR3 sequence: CASRKVGQGYEQYF. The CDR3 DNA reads TGCGCCAGCAGAAAGGTGGGACAGGGCTACGAGCAGTACTTC. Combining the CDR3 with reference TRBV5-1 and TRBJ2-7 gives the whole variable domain KAGVTQTPRYLIKTRGQQVTLSCSPISGHRSVSWYQQTPGQGLQFLFEYFSETQRNKGNFPGRFSGRQFSNSRSEMNVSTLELGDSALYLCASRKVGQGYEQYFGPGTRLTVT.

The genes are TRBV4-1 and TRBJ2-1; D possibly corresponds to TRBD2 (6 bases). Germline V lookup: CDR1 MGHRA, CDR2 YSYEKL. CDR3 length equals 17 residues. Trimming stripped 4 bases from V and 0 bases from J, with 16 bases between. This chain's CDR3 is CASSLEGEASSYNEQFF. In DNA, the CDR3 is TGCGCCAGCAGCCTTGAAGGGGAGGCAAGCTCCTACAATGAGCAGTTCTTC.

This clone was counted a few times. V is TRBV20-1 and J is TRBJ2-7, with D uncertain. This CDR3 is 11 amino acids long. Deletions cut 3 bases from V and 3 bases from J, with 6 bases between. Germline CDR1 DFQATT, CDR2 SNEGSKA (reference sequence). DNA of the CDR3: TGCAGTGCTAGGGAAAACTACGAGCAGTACTTC. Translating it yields CSARENYEQYF.

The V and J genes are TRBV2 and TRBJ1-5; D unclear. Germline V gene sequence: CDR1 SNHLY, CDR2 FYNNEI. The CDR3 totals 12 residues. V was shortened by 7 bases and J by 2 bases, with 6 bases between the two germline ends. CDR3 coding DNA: TGTGCCAGCAATCGGGGCAATCAGCCCCAGCATTTT. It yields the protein CASNRGNQPQHF.

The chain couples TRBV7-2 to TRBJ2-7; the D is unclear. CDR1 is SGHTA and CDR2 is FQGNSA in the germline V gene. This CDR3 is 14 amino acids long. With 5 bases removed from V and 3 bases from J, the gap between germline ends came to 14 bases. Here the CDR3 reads CASSPSVGVYEQYF. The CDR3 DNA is TGTGCCAGCAGCCCCTCGGTTGGGGTCTACGAGCAGTACTTC.

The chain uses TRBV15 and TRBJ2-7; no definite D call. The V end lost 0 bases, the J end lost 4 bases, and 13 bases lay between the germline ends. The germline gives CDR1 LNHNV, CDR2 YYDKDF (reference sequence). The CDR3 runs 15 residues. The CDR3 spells CATSRDLPARYEQYF. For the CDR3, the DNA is TGTGCCACCAGCAGAGATCTCCCAGCCCGTTACGAGCAGTACTTC.

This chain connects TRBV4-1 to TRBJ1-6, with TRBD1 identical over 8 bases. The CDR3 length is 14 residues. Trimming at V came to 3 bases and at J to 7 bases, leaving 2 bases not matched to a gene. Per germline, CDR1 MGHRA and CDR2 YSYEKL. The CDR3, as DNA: TGCGCCAGCAGCCACACAGGGGGGAATTCACCCCTCCACTTT. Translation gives CASSHTGGNSPLHF.

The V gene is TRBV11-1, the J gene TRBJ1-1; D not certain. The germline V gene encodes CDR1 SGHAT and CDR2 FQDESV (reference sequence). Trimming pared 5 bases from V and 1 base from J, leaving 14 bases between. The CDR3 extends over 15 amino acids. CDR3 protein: CASSMRLNKNTEAFF. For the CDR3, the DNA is TGTGCCAGCAGCATGAGACTGAACAAGAACACTGAAGCTTTCTTT.

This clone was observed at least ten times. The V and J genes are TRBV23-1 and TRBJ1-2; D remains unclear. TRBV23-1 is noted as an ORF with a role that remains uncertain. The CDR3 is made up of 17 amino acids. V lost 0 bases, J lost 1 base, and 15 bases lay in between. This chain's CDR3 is CASSQSIGMEVNYGYTF. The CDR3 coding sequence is TGCGCCAGCAGTCAATCGATCGGGATGGAAGTTAACTATGGCTACACCTTC.

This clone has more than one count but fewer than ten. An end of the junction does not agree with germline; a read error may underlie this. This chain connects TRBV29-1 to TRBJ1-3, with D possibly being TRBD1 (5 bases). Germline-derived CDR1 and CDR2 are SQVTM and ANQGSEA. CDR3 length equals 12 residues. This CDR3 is CSVEERRGAGHF. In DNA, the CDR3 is TGCAGCGTTGAAGAGAGGAGGGGCGCGGGGCATTTT.

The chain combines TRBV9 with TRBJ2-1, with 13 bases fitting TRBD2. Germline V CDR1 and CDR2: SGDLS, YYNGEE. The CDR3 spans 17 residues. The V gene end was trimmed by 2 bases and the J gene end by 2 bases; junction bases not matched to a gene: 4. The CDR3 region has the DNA TGTGCCAGCAGCGTCCAACTAGCGGGGGGGCCCTACAATGAGCAGTTCTTC. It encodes CASSVQLAGGPYNEQFF.

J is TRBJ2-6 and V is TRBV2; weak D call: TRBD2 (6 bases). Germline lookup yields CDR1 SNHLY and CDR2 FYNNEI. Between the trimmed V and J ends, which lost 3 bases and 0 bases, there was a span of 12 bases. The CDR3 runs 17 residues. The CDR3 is CASSDRRDFSGANVLTF. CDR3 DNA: TGTGCCAGCAGTGATCGGCGGGACTTCTCTGGGGCCAACGTCCTGACTTTC.

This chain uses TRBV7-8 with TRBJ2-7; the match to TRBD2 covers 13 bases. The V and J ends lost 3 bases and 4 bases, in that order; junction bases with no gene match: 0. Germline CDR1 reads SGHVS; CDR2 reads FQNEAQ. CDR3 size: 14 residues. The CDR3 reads CASSLGLAGYEQYF. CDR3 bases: TGTGCCAGCAGCTTGGGACTAGCGGGGTACGAGCAGTACTTC.

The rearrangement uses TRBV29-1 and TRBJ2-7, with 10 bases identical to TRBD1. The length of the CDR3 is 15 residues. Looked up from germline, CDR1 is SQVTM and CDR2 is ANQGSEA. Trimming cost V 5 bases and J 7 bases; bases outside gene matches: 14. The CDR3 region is CSVTKPGTGVGEQYF. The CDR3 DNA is TGCAGCGTTACTAAGCCCGGGACAGGGGTCGGGGAGCAGTACTTC.

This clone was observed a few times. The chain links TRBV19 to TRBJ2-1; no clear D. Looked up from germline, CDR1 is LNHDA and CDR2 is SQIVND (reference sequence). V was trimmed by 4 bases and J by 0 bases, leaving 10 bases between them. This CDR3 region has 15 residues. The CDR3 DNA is TGTGCCAGTAGTACCACAAAAAGCTCCTACAATGAGCAGTTCTTC. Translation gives CASSTTKSSYNEQFF.

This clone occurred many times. CDR3: CASLGIAEAFF. In DNA, the CDR3 is TGTGCCAGCCTAGGTATAGCTGAAGCTTTCTTT. The rearrangement joins TRBV7-9 to TRBJ1-1; D is ambiguous. V was trimmed by 8 bases and J by 6 bases, leaving 10 bases between them. The CDR3 contains 11 residues. CDR1 is SEHNR and CDR2 is FQNEAQ in the germline V gene (reference sequence). Full variable domain (rest looked up from reference TRBV7-9 and TRBJ1-1): DTGVSQNPRHKITKRGQNVTFRCDPISEHNRLYWYRQTLGQGPEFLTYFQNEAQLEKSRLLSDRFSAERPKGSFSTLEIQRTEQGDSAMYLCASLGIAEAFFGQGTRLTVV.